This T cell receptor (beta chain) was sequenced in a study of CD8+CD57+ T cells in acquired aplastic anemia. Patients included in sequencing had previously demonstrated CD8+CD57+ cell expansion by flow cytometry. Genomic DNA constituted the template upon which TCR beta VDJ and CDR3 profiling was performed. A single record per CDR3 protein comes from TCRdb applying MiXCR to the reads. In the table there are under 200,000 distinct CDR3 sequences, 48% of which are singletons. Germline CDR1 reads SQVTM; CDR2 reads ANQGSEA. The V gene lost 3 bases and the J gene lost 7 bases, with 9 bases spanning the gap. The CDR3 length is 11 residues.

This chain uses TRBV29-1 with TRBJ1-2, with D tentatively TRBD1 (5 bases). The receptor was isolated from a human donor with aplastic anemia. Sample: sorted CD4+, CD8+, or CD8+CD57+ T cells (not recorded which) from PBMCs. The CDR3 sequence is CSVEAGIGYTF. CDR3 nucleotide sequence: TGCAGCGTTGAGGCAGGGATTGGCTACACCTTC.